The rows below give T cell receptor beta chains drawn from one sample of a study of CD8+CD57+ T cells in acquired aplastic anemia. TCRdb re-called the reads with MiXCR, one entry per CDR3 protein. The data contain hundreds of thousands of distinct CDR3 sequences, about two thirds of them singletons. The sample taken for sequencing was sorted CD4+, CD8+, or CD8+CD57+ T cells (not recorded which) from PBMCs. Receptor source: a human donor in good health, serving as a control. Both conserved end residues are part of each CDR3. The D gene is left open where the match is weak. Size values are once, few and many counts, or a class for expanded clones, and some rows have none.

d_gene	j_gene	len	abundance	v_gene	CDR3aa	CDR3nt
.	TRBJ2-3	13	.	TRBV11-2	CASSIYGAYTQYF	TGTGCCAGCAGCATTTACGGAGCTTATACGCAGTATTTT
TRBD1	TRBJ1-4	15	.	TRBV9	CASSGTGINNEKLFF	TGTGCCAGCAGTGGGACAGGGATAAATAATGAAAAACTGTTTTTT
.	TRBJ1-2	14	.	TRBV29-1	CSAYRRRRGSDYTF	TGCAGTGCTTACAGACGGCGCCGAGGTAGTGACTACACCTTC
.	TRBJ1-2	12	.	TRBV20-1	CSASFGRYGYTF	TGCAGTGCTAGCTTTGGCCGGTATGGCTACACCTTC
TRBD1	TRBJ2-7	15	few	TRBV2	CASSENPGGYYEQYF	TGCGCCAGCAGTGAAAATCCAGGGGGATACTACGAGCAGTACTTC
.	TRBJ2-3	12	.	TRBV19	CASTLGRDTQYF	TGTGCCAGCACCTTAGGACGGGATACGCAGTATTTT
TRBD2	TRBJ2-7	15	.	TRBV12-3/TRBV12-4	CASRTGGSGSYEQYF	TGTGCCAGCCGAACCGGGGGGTCGGGCTCCTACGAGCAGTACTTC
TRBD1	TRBJ2-7	20	.	TRBV7-2	CASSSSYRPTPGDSSYEQYF	TGTGCCAGCAGCTCCTCGTACCGCCCCACACCAGGGGACAGCTCCTACGAGCAGTACTTC
.	TRBJ1-3	14	.	TRBV5-8	CASSRTDAGNTIYF	TGTGCCAGCAGTCGCACGGACGCGGGAAACACCATATATTTT
.	TRBJ2-7	17	.	TRBV2	CASTPGATGVYSYGQYF	TGTGCCAGCACACCTGGAGCTACAGGTGTCTACTCCTACGGGCAGTACTTC
TRBD1	TRBJ1-3	17	.	TRBV10-3	CAISAPGQGAAGNTIYF	TGTGCCATCAGTGCCCCGGGACAGGGAGCGGCTGGAAACACCATATATTTT
TRBD1	TRBJ1-2	18	.	TRBV7-2	CASGVDGDREQYFYGYTF	TGTGCCAGCGGGGTGGACGGAGACAGGGAGCAGTACTTCTATGGCTACACCTTC
.	TRBJ2-5	13	.	TRBV15	CASTLSGQETQYF	TGTGCCTCCACTTTGTCAGGACAAGAGACCCAGTACTTC
TRBD2	TRBJ2-1	15	many	TRBV5-1	CASSPSGGLGREQFF	TGCGCCAGCAGCCCTAGCGGGGGGCTCGGCAGGGAGCAGTTCTTC
.	TRBJ1-2	15	.	TRBV10-3	CAISDPGHGGEGQSF	TGTGCCATCAGTGACCCGGGGCACGGCGGGGAGGGCCAGTCCTTC
.	TRBJ1-4	16	.	TRBV12-3/TRBV12-4	CASSAAWAATNEKLFF	TGTGCCAGCAGCGCAGCCTGGGCCGCAACTAATGAAAAACTGTTTTTT
TRBD1	TRBJ2-2	17	.	TRBV9	CASSVGQGSNQPGELFF	TGTGCCAGCAGCGTCGGACAGGGGAGCAATCAGCCCGGGGAGCTGTTTTTT
.	TRBJ1-2	13	.	TRBV20-1	CSARGDLKGGYTF	TGCAGTGCTAGAGGGGACCTTAAGGGGGGCTACACCTTC
.	TRBJ2-2	15	.	TRBV7-8	CASSPGEGNHAQQFF	TGTGCCAGCAGCCCCGGGGAAGGGAACCACGCGCAGCAGTTTTTT
.	TRBJ1-1	12	.	TRBV5-1	CASSEVGSGDFF	TGTGCCAGCAGCGAGGTAGGGTCGGGGGATTTCTTT
.	TRBJ2-2	15	.	TRBV7-8	CAYRLAGRETQYLFF	TGTGCTTACCGGCTAGCAGGGCGAGAGACCCAGTACTTGTTTTTT
TRBD2	TRBJ2-1	14	.	TRBV20-1	CSASTGGFNNEQFF	TGCAGTGCTTCTACCGGGGGGTTCAACAATGAGCAGTTCTTC
.	TRBJ1-5	17	.	TRBV24-1	CATSDRYRLDLGQPQHF	TGTGCCACCAGTGACCGTTATCGACTGGACCTTGGACAGCCCCAGCATTTT
.	TRBJ1-2	13	.	TRBV28	CASSFGRVYGYTF	TGTGCCAGCAGTTTTGGTAGAGTCTATGGCTACACCTTC
.	TRBJ1-5	12	.	TRBV20-1	CSVRGLDPTQHF	TGCAGCGTTAGAGGGCTCGATCCGACCCAGCATTTT
TRBD1	TRBJ2-2	13	few	TRBV30	CAWTGGLTGELFF	TGTGCCTGGACAGGGGGCCTCACCGGGGAGCTGTTTTTT
.	TRBJ2-7	15	once	TRBV15	CGARKEPQIDYEQYF	TGTGGCGCTAGAAAAGAGCCACAAATAGACTACGAGCAGTACTTC
.	TRBJ2-3	15	many	TRBV14	CASSFRRGNTDTQYF	TGTGCCAGCAGCTTCCGGAGGGGTAACACAGATACGCAGTATTTT
.	TRBJ1-5	15	.	TRBV5-1	CASSTVRCGNQPQHF	TGCGCCAGCAGCACGGTAAGGTGCGGCAATCAGCCCCAGCATTTT
.	TRBJ1-1	14	.	TRBV2	CASSERVGATAAFF	TGTGCCAGCAGTGAACGAGTGGGGGCCACTGCGGCTTTCTTT
.	TRBJ2-1	13	.	TRBV5-1	CASSGGSYTPQFF	TGCGCCAGCAGCGGGGGGTCCTACACTCCGCAGTTCTTC
TRBD2	TRBJ2-3	15	many	TRBV5-5	CASSLLARSTDTQYF	TGTGCCAGCAGCTTACTAGCGAGGAGCACAGATACGCAGTATTTT
TRBD1	TRBJ1-4	13	many	TRBV29-1	CSARTGEDEKLFF	TGCAGCGCTCGAACAGGGGAAGATGAAAAACTGTTTTTT
.	TRBJ1-5	14	many	TRBV3-1	CASSQVSGDQPQHF	TGTGCCAGCAGCCAAGTGTCAGGGGATCAGCCCCAGCATTTT
.	TRBJ2-5	14	.	TRBV7-2	CASSLVGAQATKYF	TGTGCCAGCAGCTTGGTCGGGGCCCAAGCGACCAAGTACTTC
.	TRBJ1-2	15	once	TRBV7-2	CASSLGSRGGNGYTF	TGTGCCAGCAGCTTGGGCAGTAGGGGTGGCAATGGCTACACCTTC
.	TRBJ2-5	14	.	TRBV7-2	CASSLARAQETEYF	TGTGCCAGCAGCTTAGCGCGGGCGCAAGAGACCGAGTACTTC
TRBD1	TRBJ1-4	16	.	TRBV2	CASSAAGGLGTEAFFF	TGTGCCAGCAGCGCGGCAGGGGGCTTGGGCACTGAAGCTTTCTTTTTT
TRBD1	TRBJ1-2	13	many	TRBV30	CAWSVDRASGYTF	TGTGCCTGGAGTGTAGACAGGGCCAGTGGCTACACCTTC
TRBD1	TRBJ1-5	16	.	TRBV7-8	CASSYDRDRRNQPQHF	TGTGCCAGCAGCTACGACCGGGACAGGCGCAATCAGCCCCAGCATTTT
TRBD2	TRBJ2-1	14	.	TRBV6-1	CASSERTSGGEQFF	TGTGCCAGCAGTGAGAGGACTAGCGGAGGTGAGCAGTTCTTC